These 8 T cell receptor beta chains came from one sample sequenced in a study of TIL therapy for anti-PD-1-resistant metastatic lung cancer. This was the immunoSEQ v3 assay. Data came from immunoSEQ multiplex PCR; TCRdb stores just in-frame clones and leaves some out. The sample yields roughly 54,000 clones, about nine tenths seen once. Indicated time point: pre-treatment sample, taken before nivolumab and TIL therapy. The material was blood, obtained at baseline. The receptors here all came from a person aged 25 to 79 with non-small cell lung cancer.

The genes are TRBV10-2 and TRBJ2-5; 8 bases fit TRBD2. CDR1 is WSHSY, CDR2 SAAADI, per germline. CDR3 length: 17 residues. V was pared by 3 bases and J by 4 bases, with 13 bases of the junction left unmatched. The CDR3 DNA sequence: TGCGCCAGCAGTGAAGAAGCGGGAGTTCCCCACCGAGAGACCCAGTACTTC. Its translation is CASSEEAGVPHRETQYF.

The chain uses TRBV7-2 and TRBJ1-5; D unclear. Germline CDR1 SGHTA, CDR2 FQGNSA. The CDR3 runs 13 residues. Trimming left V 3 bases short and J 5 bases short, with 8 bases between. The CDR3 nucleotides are TGTGCCAGCAGCTTGGGGAAACATCAGCCCCAGCATTTT. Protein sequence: CASSLGKHQPQHF.

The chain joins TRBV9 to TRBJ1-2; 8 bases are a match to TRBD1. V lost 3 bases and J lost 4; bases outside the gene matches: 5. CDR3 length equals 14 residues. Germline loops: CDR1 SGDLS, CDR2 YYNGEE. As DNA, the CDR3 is TGTGCCAGCAGCGCAGAGACAGGGGTCTATGGCTACACCTTC. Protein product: CASSAETGVYGYTF.

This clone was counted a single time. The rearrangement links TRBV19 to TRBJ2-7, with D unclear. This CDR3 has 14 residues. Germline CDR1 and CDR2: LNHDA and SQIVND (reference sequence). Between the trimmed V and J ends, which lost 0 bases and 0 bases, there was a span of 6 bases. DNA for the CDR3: TGTGCCAGTAGTATAGAACGACGCTCCTACGAGCAGTACTTC. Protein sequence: CASSIERRSYEQYF.

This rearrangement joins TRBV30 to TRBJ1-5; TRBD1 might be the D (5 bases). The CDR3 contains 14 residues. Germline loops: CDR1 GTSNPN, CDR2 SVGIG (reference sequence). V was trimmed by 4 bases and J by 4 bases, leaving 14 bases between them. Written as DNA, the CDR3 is TGTGCCTGGAATGGAGCGGGGCTAAATCAGCCCCAGCATTTT. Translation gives CAWNGAGLNQPQHF.

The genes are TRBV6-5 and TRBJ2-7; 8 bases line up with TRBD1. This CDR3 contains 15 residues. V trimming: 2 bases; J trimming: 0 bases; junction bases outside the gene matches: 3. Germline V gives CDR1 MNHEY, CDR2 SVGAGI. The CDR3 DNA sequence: TGTGCCAGCAGTTACGCTGGACAGGGCTCCTACGAGCAGTACTTC. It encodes CASSYAGQGSYEQYF.

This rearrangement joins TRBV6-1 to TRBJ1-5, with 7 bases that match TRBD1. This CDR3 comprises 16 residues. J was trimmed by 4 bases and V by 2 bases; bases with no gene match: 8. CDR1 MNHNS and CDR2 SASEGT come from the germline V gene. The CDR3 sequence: CASSEFRDSKNQPQHF. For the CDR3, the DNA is TGTGCCAGCAGTGAATTCCGGGACAGTAAAAATCAGCCCCAGCATTTT.

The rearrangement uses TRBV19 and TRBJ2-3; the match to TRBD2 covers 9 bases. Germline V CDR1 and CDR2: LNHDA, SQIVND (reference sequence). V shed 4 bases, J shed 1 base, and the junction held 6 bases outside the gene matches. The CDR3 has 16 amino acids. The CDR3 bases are TGTGCCAGTAGTACACCCATAGCGGGGGGCACAGATACGCAGTATTTT. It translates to CASSTPIAGGTDTQYF. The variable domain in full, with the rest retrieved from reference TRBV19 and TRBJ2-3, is DGGITQSPKYLFRKEGQNVTLSCEQNLNHDAMYWYRQDPGQGLRLIYYSQIVNDFQKGDIAEGYSVSREKKESFPLTVTSAQKNPTAFYLCASSTPIAGGTDTQYFGPGTRLTVL.